These 20 T cell receptor beta chains were all obtained from the same sample, sequenced in a study of cytomegalovirus exposure and HLA in healthy donors. The PCR contained 60 Vbeta and 13 Jbeta primers. Here immunoSEQ multiplex PCR was the method, and the copy in TCRdb shows in-frame clones only, minus some. The profile shows about 100,000 clones, about 82% of them singletons. The source material was PBMCs. The origin of the receptors is a young man in good health and CMV-seronegative.

This clone is a singleton in its sample. The chain links TRBV18 to TRBJ1-2; D remains ambiguous. The CDR3 runs 15 residues. Per the germline V gene, CDR1 is KGHSH and CDR2 is LQKENI. The V end lost 3 bases, the J end lost 0 bases, and 11 bases lay between the germline ends. The CDR3 protein is CASSPVAEANYGYTF. In DNA form, the CDR3 reads TGTGCCAGCTCACCCGTGGCAGAGGCTAACTATGGCTACACCTTC.

This clone was detected a few times. The J gene is TRBJ1-1, the V gene TRBV6-6; no clear D. Germline V gene lookup returns CDR1 MNHNY and CDR2 SVGAGI (reference sequence). This CDR3 comprises 16 residues. With 2 bases removed from V and 11 bases from J, the gap between germline ends came to 24 bases. In nucleotides, the CDR3 is TGTGCCAGCAGTTACCCGCCCCCTGACATAGGCACTGGGGCTTTCTTT. Protein product: CASSYPPPDIGTGAFF.

V gene TRBV10-1 combines with J gene TRBJ2-1; no definite D call. This CDR3 spans 12 amino acids. Per the germline V gene, CDR1 is WNHNN and CDR2 is SYGVQD (reference sequence). V was shortened by 7 bases and J by 9 bases, with 13 bases between the two germline ends. In nucleotides, the CDR3 is TGCGCCAGCACCGGCCTCTCGGGTGAGCAGTTCTTC. Its translation is CASTGLSGEQFF.

This clone is a singleton in its sample. The chain links TRBV5-5 to TRBJ2-3; possible D gene TRBD2, 6 bases. CDR1 is SGHKS, CDR2 YYEKEE, per germline (reference sequence). Trimming took off 4 bases at V and 4 bases at J, with 16 bases between the two ends. The CDR3 has 15 amino acids. The CDR3 here is CASSGGSGVADTQYF. Written as DNA, the CDR3 is TGTGCCAGCAGCGGGGGGTCTGGGGTCGCAGATACGCAGTATTTT. Filled out from reference TRBV5-5 and TRBJ2-3, the complete variable domain reads DAGVTQSPTHLIKTRGQQVTLRCSPISGHKSVSWYQQVLGQGPQFIFQYYEKEERGRGNFPDRFSARQFPNYSSELNVNALLLGDSALYLCASSGGSGVADTQYFGPGTRLTVL.

The gene calls are TRBV27 and TRBJ1-5, with D uncertain. CDR3 length: 14 amino acids. Trimming left V 6 bases short and J 0 bases short, with 9 bases between. Germline V CDR1 and CDR2: MNHEY, SMNVEV (reference sequence). CDR3 in amino acids: CASRSLNSNQPQHF. The CDR3 DNA sequence: TGTGCCAGCAGATCCCTTAATAGCAATCAGCCCCAGCATTTT.

This clone has a handful of counts. The chain couples TRBV4-2 to TRBJ1-5; D call uncertain. The CDR3 is 15 residues long. Germline V lookup: CDR1 LGHNA, CDR2 YNFKEQ. The V end lost 1 base, the J end lost 6 bases, and 13 bases lay between the germline ends. In DNA form, the CDR3 reads TGTGCCAGCAGCCAAGTCTATGAGGGCGGTCAGCCCCAGCATTTT. Its translation is CASSQVYEGGQPQHF.

The gene calls are TRBV30 and TRBJ2-2; possible D gene TRBD2, 6 bases. Germline V gene lookup returns CDR1 GTSNPN and CDR2 SVGIG (reference sequence). CDR3 length: 17 amino acids. With 0 bases removed from V and 3 bases from J, the gap between germline ends came to 17 bases. The CDR3 DNA follows: TGTGCCTGGAGTGTTTTGGAGGGACTGGCCTACACCGGGGAGCTGTTTTTT. As protein: CAWSVLEGLAYTGELFF.

The J gene is TRBJ1-3, the V gene TRBV5-1; D perhaps matches TRBD1 (5 bases). The CDR3 contains 15 residues. From germline, CDR1 is SGHRS and CDR2 YFSETQ. The V and J ends lost 5 bases and 5 bases respectively, with 17 bases between them. The CDR3 is CASRPGDSPRNTIYF. The CDR3 bases are TGCGCCAGCAGACCGGGGGACTCTCCAAGAAACACCATATATTTT.

The V and J genes are TRBV11-1 and TRBJ2-7; no definite D call. Trimming pared 5 bases from V and 4 bases from J, leaving 12 bases between. Germline V gives CDR1 SGHAT, CDR2 FQDESV (reference sequence). There are 13 residues in the CDR3. The DNA for the CDR3 is TGTGCCAGCAGCCCCGGCGCGGTATACGAGCAGTACTTC. It specifies CASSPGAVYEQYF.

V gene TRBV7-2 combines with J gene TRBJ2-3, with TRBD2 matching over 9 bases. Germline lookup yields CDR1 SGHTA and CDR2 FQGNSA. CDR3 length equals 16 residues. Trimming cost V 5 bases and J 7 bases; bases outside gene matches: 13. In DNA, the CDR3 is TGTGCCAGCAGCCCTGGAGGCGGGGGGGCCGGGAATACGCAGTATTTT. This sequence encodes CASSPGGGGAGNTQYF.

The chain links TRBV6-6 to TRBJ2-1, with 12 positions matching TRBD2. This CDR3 spans 16 amino acids. Germline trimming cut 4 bases from V and 5 bases from J; bases unmatched to any gene: 6. Per germline, CDR1 MNHNY and CDR2 SVGAGI (reference sequence). CDR3 residues: CASSSLAGGRDNEQFF. CDR3 DNA sequence: TGTGCCAGCAGTTCACTAGCGGGGGGCCGGGACAATGAGCAGTTCTTC.

The chain joins TRBV27 to TRBJ1-2; 7 bases map to TRBD1. Germline-derived CDR1 and CDR2 are MNHEY and SMNVEV (reference sequence). J was trimmed by 4 bases and V by 5 bases; bases with no gene match: 7. The CDR3 is made up of 14 amino acids. CDR3: CASSPLDRTYGYTF. CDR3 DNA sequence: TGTGCCAGCAGTCCCCTGGACAGGACCTATGGCTACACCTTC.

The chain couples TRBV9 to TRBJ2-2; 9 nucleotides match TRBD1. CDR3 size: 17 residues. Germline CDR1 SGDLS, CDR2 YYNGEE. Germline trimming cut 4 bases from V and 4 bases from J; bases unmatched to any gene: 11. CDR3 protein: CASSPRGQGTLTGELFF. CDR3 nucleotides: TGTGCCAGCAGCCCCCGAGGACAGGGGACCCTCACCGGGGAGCTGTTTTTT. Together with reference TRBV9 and TRBJ2-2, the CDR3 gives the full variable domain: DSGVTQTPKHLITATGQRVTLRCSPRSGDLSVYWYQQSLDQGLQFLIQYYNGEERAKGNILERFSAQQFPDLHSELNLSSLELGDSALYFCASSPRGQGTLTGELFFGEGSRLTVL.

The V gene is TRBV11-3, the J gene TRBJ1-5; D unresolved. CDR3 length: 13 residues. CDR1 is SGHNT and CDR2 is YENEEA in the germline V gene. Trimming left V 5 bases short and J 8 bases short, with 13 bases between. The CDR3 sequence is CASSRAPNEPQHF. CDR3 nucleotides: TGTGCCAGCAGCCGCGCCCCAAATGAGCCCCAGCATTTT.

In its sample, this clone was seen a few times. The chain carries TRBV28 and TRBJ2-7, with 8 bases matching TRBD1. The CDR3 length is 21 residues. Germline V CDR1 and CDR2: MDHEN, SYDVKM. The junction had 27 bases not matched to a gene; V was cut back by 6 bases and J by 2 bases. The CDR3, as DNA: TGTGCCAGCAGCATAATTGTTGGGGTCTGGCAGGGGGCGCATTCCCCCTACGAGCAGTACTTC. This codes for CASSIIVGVWQGAHSPYEQYF.

The chain uses TRBV30 and TRBJ1-2, with D tentatively TRBD1 (5 bases). The V end lost 2 bases, the J end lost 0 bases, and 7 bases lay between the germline ends. The CDR3 is 13 amino acids. The V gene's germline CDR1 is GTSNPN and CDR2 SVGIG (reference sequence). The CDR3 protein is CAWSPRANYGYTF. The CDR3 bases are TGTGCCTGGAGTCCCAGGGCTAACTATGGCTACACCTTC. Filled out from reference TRBV30 and TRBJ1-2, the complete variable domain reads SQTIHQWPATLVQPVGSPLSLECTVEGTSNPNLYWYRQAAGRGLQLLFYSVGIGQISSEVPQNLSASRPQDRQFILSSKKLLLSDSGFYLCAWSPRANYGYTFGSGTRLTVV.

This clone has more than one count but fewer than ten. The rearrangement joins TRBV6-6 to TRBJ1-1; D possibly corresponds to TRBD1 (6 bases). The CDR3 is 15 amino acids. V shed 4 bases and J shed 1 base, with 13 bases lying between them. The germline gives CDR1 MNHNY, CDR2 SVGAGI (reference sequence). DNA for the CDR3: TGTGCCAGCAGTTCGTTACGGGGACAGAACACTGAAGCTTTCTTT. Translating it yields CASSSLRGQNTEAFF.

The chain is built from TRBV5-1 and TRBJ1-1; no firm D call. This CDR3 has 15 residues. V lost 0 bases to trimming and J lost 0 bases, with 9 bases between them. Per germline, CDR1 SGHRS and CDR2 YFSETQ. The chain's CDR3 is CASSLAGSLNTEAFF. CDR3 sequence (DNA): TGCGCCAGCAGCTTGGCCGGGAGCCTGAACACTGAAGCTTTCTTT.

The V call is TRBV7-2, the J call TRBJ2-7; perhaps TRBD2 as D (6 bases). Trimming took 1 base from V and 0 from J, leaving 10 bases between them. The CDR3 contains 15 residues. Per the germline V gene, CDR1 is SGHTA and CDR2 is FQGNSA. CDR3 protein: CASSLVASDSYEQYF. CDR3 coding DNA: TGTGCCAGCAGCTTAGTAGCTAGCGACTCCTACGAGCAGTACTTC.

The chain has TRBV7-5 and TRBJ2-5; the listed D gene, TRBD2, was not tested against the DNA. TRBV7-5 is a documented pseudogene. The CDR3 has 19 residues. In DNA form, the CDR3 reads TGTGTCAGAAGCTCCGGGACTAGCGGGAGCGGGGTAGACCAAGAGACCCAGTACTTC. The encoded protein is CVRSSGTSGSGVDQETQYF.